A selection of T cell receptor beta chains follows, all from one sample in a study of cytomegalovirus exposure and HLA in healthy donors. Clones were read by immunoSEQ multiplex PCR, and TCRdb kept only the in-frame ones, dropping some. The profile shows 100,000 to 120,000 clones, 80% to 85% of them singletons. The sequenced sample consisted of PBMCs. Receptors originate from a man between 25 and 39 years old in good health and CMV-seropositive. The CDR3 runs from the conserved cysteine through the conserved F or W. A D gene is named only where the DNA matches it firmly. Size tells how often a clone was seen (once, few, many) or the class of an expanded clone, and some rows leave it out.

J | size | V | D | CDR3 | DNA
TRBJ1-6 | . | TRBV9 | TRBD1 | CASSVEAGGNSPLHF | TGTGCCAGCAGCGTAGAGGCAGGGGGTAATTCACCCCTCCACTTT
TRBJ1-2 | . | TRBV6-6 | TRBD1 | CASHRDRVNYGYTF | TGTGCCAGCCACCGGGACAGGGTGAACTATGGCTACACCTTC
TRBJ1-2 | . | TRBV6-5 | . | CASSYSGGWSYGYTF | TGTGCCAGCAGTTACTCGGGGGGTTGGAGCTATGGCTACACCTTC
TRBJ1-6 | . | TRBV5-1 | . | CASSSGLADSPLHF | TGCGCCAGCAGCTCAGGATTGGCAGATTCACCCCTCCACTTT
TRBJ1-2 | . | TRBV7-9 | . | CASSRTWANYGYTF | TGTGCCAGCAGCCGAACCTGGGCCAACTATGGCTACACCTTC
TRBJ1-1 | . | TRBV27 | TRBD1 | CASREGGRDTEAFF | TGTGCCAGCAGAGAAGGGGGCCGGGACACTGAAGCTTTCTTT
TRBJ1-5 | . | TRBV30 | . | CAWSVARTINSNQPQHF | TGTGCCTGGAGTGTAGCCCGGACAATTAATAGCAATCAGCCCCAGCATTTT
TRBJ2-1 | . | TRBV5-1 | . | CASSFRDGEQFF | TGCGCCAGCAGCTTTAGAGATGGTGAGCAGTTCTTC
TRBJ2-1 | . | TRBV11-3 | . | CASSSYRTNNEQFF | TGTGCCAGCAGCTCCTACCGGACAAACAATGAGCAGTTCTTC
TRBJ1-4 | . | TRBV4-1 | . | CASSRRGSVSEKLFF | TGCGCCAGCAGCCGCCGGGGATCGGTCAGCGAAAAACTGTTTTTT
TRBJ2-7 | many | TRBV6-1 | TRBD1 | CASSEEGTGGYEQYF | TGTGCCAGCAGTGAAGAGGGGACAGGGGGCTACGAGCAGTACTTC
TRBJ2-2 | few | TRBV4-2 | . | CASSQDAAGTGELFF | TGTGCCAGCAGCCAAGATGCGGCCGGAACCGGGGAGCTGTTTTTT
TRBJ2-3 | . | TRBV9 | . | CASSVKGGGVTDTQYF | TGTGCCAGCAGCGTAAAAGGGGGCGGGGTAACAGATACGCAGTATTTT
TRBJ1-3 | . | TRBV2 | TRBD1 | CASSYSTGAGNTIYF | TGTGCCAGCAGTTACTCGACAGGGGCAGGAAACACCATATATTTT
TRBJ2-7 | . | TRBV2 | . | CATGKVNRDPYEQYF | TGTGCCACCGGGAAGGTTAACCGGGATCCCTACGAGCAGTACTTC
TRBJ1-5 | . | TRBV27 | TRBD1 | CASSGQGSQPQHF | TGTGCCAGCAGTGGACAGGGATCCCAGCCCCAGCATTTT
TRBJ1-1 | . | TRBV5-1 | . | CASSLAGVINTEAFF | TGCGCCAGCAGCTTGGCAGGTGTCATAAACACTGAAGCTTTCTTT
TRBJ1-3 | . | TRBV5-1 | . | CASSLISGISGNTIYF | TGCGCCAGCAGCTTGATCTCAGGGATCTCTGGAAACACCATATATTTT
TRBJ2-7 | . | TRBV5-6 | TRBD1 | CASSLMDRIAYEQYF | TGTGCCAGCAGCTTGATGGACAGGATTGCCTACGAGCAGTACTTC
TRBJ1-1 | once | TRBV27 | TRBD1 | CASKGQGRTEAFF | TGTGCCAGCAAGGGACAGGGGAGAACTGAAGCTTTCTTT
TRBJ2-3 | few | TRBV7-8 | . | CASSLGGRADTQYF | TGTGCCAGCAGCTTAGGGGGCAGGGCAGATACGCAGTATTTT
TRBJ1-5 | few | TRBV4-2 | TRBD1 | CASSETGGAQPQHF | TGTGCCAGCAGCGAGACAGGGGGGGCTCAGCCCCAGCATTTT
TRBJ2-7 | . | TRBV14 | . | CASSHTEYEQYF | TGTGCCAGCAGCCATACAGAGTACGAGCAGTACTTC
TRBJ1-5 | . | TRBV2 | . | CASSVGRDNQPQHF | TGTGCCAGCAGTGTTGGCCGGGACAATCAGCCCCAGCATTTT